This TCR beta chain was retrieved from a study of blood T cell repertoires in COVID-19. The germline gives CDR1 MGHDK, CDR2 SYGVNS. V gave up 5 bases and J gave up 6 bases, with 14 bases separating them. The length of the CDR3 is 13 residues. Living in 25 or so US areas, the participants were between about 18 and 100 years of age. Membership in each cohort depended on participant-reported clinical history. Cohort 3 donors counted as recovered after two negative PCRs, clearance, or resolved symptoms. Only in-frame clones appear in the TCRdb table, and some are missing; sequencing was by immunoSEQ multiplex PCR. The data show about 290,000 clones, 75% to 90% seen once.

Sequencing was done on a sample of PBMCs or T cells enriched from blood (not recorded which). This receptor was obtained from a woman aged 40 to 50 who had recovered from COVID-19. This chain connects TRBV25-1 to TRBJ2-7; TRBD2 is a possible D gene (5 bases). CDR3 amino acids: CASSSRAGGEQYF. CDR3 nucleotides: TGTGCCAGCAGTTCCCGGGCAGGAGGCGAGCAGTACTTC.